This is a list of T cell receptor beta chains from one sample in a study of cytomegalovirus exposure and HLA in healthy donors. Some clones are missing from TCRdb's copy, which holds only in-frame ones; the method was immunoSEQ multiplex PCR. In the table there are over 95,000 clones, approximately 80% of which are singletons. The sequenced sample was PBMCs. The receptors stem from a female donor in good health and CMV-seronegative. Each CDR3 is given with its conserved first and last residue. Clone size is stated in some rows and not others, as once, few, many or a class when expanded.

clone size,V gene,J gene,CDR3 protein
NA,TRBV4-3,TRBJ2-2,CASSLGRTSGGIGELFF
NA,TRBV6-1,TRBJ1-2,CASRIQGNYGYTF
NA,TRBV27,TRBJ2-1,CASSFSGGFGDNEQFF
NA,TRBV4-1,TRBJ1-3,CASSLQAGSSGNTIYF
NA,TRBV2,TRBJ2-1,CASSDPSGVDEQFF
NA,TRBV7-9,TRBJ2-5,CASSFIRETQYF
NA,TRBV5-4,TRBJ1-5,CASSLIVGNQPQHF
NA,TRBV11-2,TRBJ1-1,CASSFDGYTEAFF
once,TRBV14,TRBJ2-1,CASSQYASGYYNEQFF
NA,TRBV5-1,TRBJ1-4,CASSPREADEKLFF
NA,TRBV10-1,TRBJ1-6,CASSPGGEGVNSPLHF
NA,TRBV25-1,TRBJ1-5,CASSASGTPESNQPQHF
NA,TRBV7-9,TRBJ1-1,CASSPTALNTEAFF
few,TRBV4-3,TRBJ1-6,CASSQDGSGPLHF
NA,TRBV5-1,TRBJ2-1,CASSVSGEYYNEQFF
NA,TRBV7-2,TRBJ2-7,CASSLNPAYEQYF
NA,TRBV30,TRBJ2-2,CAWSSDSYTGELFF
NA,TRBV5-5,TRBJ2-3,CASSYAALAGGLTSTDTQYF
NA,TRBV14,TRBJ2-1,CASSSIKTSRVSGWASQFF
NA,TRBV6-1,TRBJ2-7,CASSEGAGLSYEQYF
NA,TRBV10-3,TRBJ1-2,CAISDRDSPPYGYTF
NA,TRBV7-9,TRBJ2-3,CATGGTSTDTQYF
NA,TRBV6-5,NA,CASSLAGGSYEQYF
NA,TRBV10-3,TRBJ1-4,CAISDNIQGPNEKLFF
NA,TRBV6-5,TRBJ1-2,CASRLRGPNYGYTF
once,TRBV18,TRBJ1-2,CASSPSSSAANYGYTF
NA,TRBV2,TRBJ2-3,CASKSGGARTDTQYF
once,TRBV27,TRBJ2-5,CASSLNPRSQETQYF
NA,TRBV5-1,TRBJ2-3,CASSLETGGVTDTQYF
NA,TRBV7-2,TRBJ2-3,CASSLRGTGGTDTQYF
NA,TRBV2,TRBJ2-1,CASSPVSGGYNEQFF
few,TRBV7-6,TRBJ1-5,CASSPGGGNQPQHF
NA,TRBV2,TRBJ2-5,CASSRRGAQETQYF
NA,TRBV5-1,TRBJ2-5,CASYTGGGARETQYF
NA,TRBV27,NA,CASGIRADEQYF
NA,TRBV7-9,TRBJ2-6,CASSLGSEGAGANVLTF
NA,TRBV9,TRBJ2-2,CASSATQGAFLDGELFF
NA,TRBV5-1,TRBJ2-2,CASSHPQGDTGELFF
NA,TRBV5-1,TRBJ2-2,CASSLTGVNTGELFF
NA,TRBV7-3,TRBJ2-2,CASSPDRLNTGELFF
NA,TRBV7-9,TRBJ1-4,CASSLQRLTVEKLFF
NA,TRBV27,TRBJ2-3,CASSRRGPRTDTQYF
NA,TRBV27,TRBJ2-1,CASSHYAGATYNEQFF
NA,TRBV7-2,TRBJ1-2,CASSQHRQVLTF
once,TRBV18,TRBJ2-7,CASSLTDRAIHEQYF
NA,TRBV9,TRBJ1-2,CASSADRSPYGYTF
NA,TRBV7-2,TRBJ1-2,CASSLEFAHNYGYTF
NA,TRBV25-1,TRBJ1-2,CASSEGHSGYTF
NA,TRBV7-2,TRBJ1-2,CASSLAVVTGNGYTF
NA,TRBV19,TRBJ1-2,CASTPTGTGRYGYTF
few,TRBV27,TRBJ2-7,CASSLTRSYEQYF
NA,TRBV4-3,TRBJ2-6,CASSQDPGPSGANVLTF
NA,TRBV5-1,TRBJ1-2,CASTGQGANYGYTF
NA,TRBV7-6,TRBJ2-1,CASSLELAGEYNEQFF
NA,TRBV14,TRBJ2-1,CASSQDPSPSYNEQFF
NA,TRBV18,TRBJ2-7,CASSPLPGGSYEQYF
NA,TRBV5-1,TRBJ2-2,CASSSRGQGGSGELFF